The clone carrying this T cell receptor beta chain was counted ten times or more. Its antigen is unknown. Germline CDR1 and CDR2: SNHLY and FYNNEI. V was cut by 5 bases and J by 1 base, with 9 bases left in between. This CDR3 is 14 amino acids long. This entry is derived from a study of regulatory T cells in long-lasting Graves disease. General observations from the study: Favored gene segments in persistent disease were TRBV28, TRBJ1-2 and TRBJ2-5.

The time point denotes: newly diagnosed GD, antithyroid drugs for less than 3 months. Following extraction of RNA from PBMCs, that RNA was used to make the TCR library. Clinicians diagnosed Graves' disease using American Thyroid Association guidelines. iRepertoire HTBI primers and Arm-PCR of CDR3 regions built TCR beta libraries. In TCRdb, the multiplex PCR reads were re-called with MiXCR into one record per CDR3 protein. Among fewer than 350,000 distinct CDR3 sequences listed, about 20% were seen once. This receptor was obtained from a female donor with Graves disease. Sequences were derived from peripheral blood mononuclear cells (PBMCs), sampled at new diagnosis, from a patient treated with antithyroid drugs. The chain is built from TRBV2 and TRBJ1-5, with D possibly TRBD1 on 6 matching bases. CDR3 DNA sequence: TGTGCCAGCAGTCTTGGACAGAGCAATCAGCCCCAGCATTTT. It encodes CASSLGQSNQPQHF.